This TCR beta chain is from a study of blood T cell repertoires in COVID-19. The overall study: T cells, B-cell-depleted T cells, or PBMCs supplied cDNA or gDNA.

Per the authors' pipeline: Using reference gene primer amplification, nucleated cell counts were estimated. TCRdb's table, derived via immunoSEQ multiplex PCR, lists solely in-frame clones and lacks some. D and trimming come from the DNA, and the V and J calls and clone size come from that table. The repertoire holds 200,000 to 250,000 clones, with more than 80% as singletons. The V gene end was trimmed by 2 bases and the J gene end by 10 bases; junction bases not matched to a gene: 4. Germline V gene data show CDR1 as LGHDT and CDR2 as YNNKEL (reference sequence). The CDR3 is 13 amino acids. V usage is TRBV3-1 (or the pseudogene TRBV3-2) and J usage is TRBJ2-1; TRBD1 matches at 8 bases. The specimen sequenced was peripheral blood. The TCR comes from a man aged 25 to 40 with COVID-19, enrolled during active disease. The CDR3 here is CASSQQGAGEQFF. CDR3 nucleotides: TGTGCCAGCAGCCAACAGGGGGCTGGGGAGCAGTTCTTC.